This T cell receptor (beta chain) was retrieved from a study of blood T cell repertoires in COVID-19. Study-wide context: Researchers got acute and convalescent COVID-19 samples from the United States, Italy and Spain. PBMCs, B-cell-depleted T cells, or T cells provided the cDNA or gDNA that made up the material.

In the authors' methods: Researchers report that nucleated cell counts were estimated from reference gene primer amplification. The assay was immunoSEQ multiplex PCR, and TCRdb's table has in-frame clones only and misses some. D and trimming come from the DNA, and the V and J calls and clone size come from that table. The sample consists of 430,000 or so clones, approximately 90% of them appearing once. Unmatched junction bases numbered 2, after V lost 0 bases and J lost 8 bases. The CDR3 covers 15 residues. Per germline, CDR1 WSHSY and CDR2 SAAADI. Seattle enrolled patients during active infection and tracked them longitudinally.

This chain connects TRBV10-2 to TRBJ1-6; 9 nucleotides agree with TRBD1. The sequence was obtained from a man aged 18 to 29 with COVID-19, enrolled during active disease. The specimen was peripheral blood. The CDR3 loop is CASSESRTGDSPLHF. CDR3 coding DNA: TGCGCCAGCAGTGAGTCGAGGACAGGGGATTCACCCCTCCACTTT.